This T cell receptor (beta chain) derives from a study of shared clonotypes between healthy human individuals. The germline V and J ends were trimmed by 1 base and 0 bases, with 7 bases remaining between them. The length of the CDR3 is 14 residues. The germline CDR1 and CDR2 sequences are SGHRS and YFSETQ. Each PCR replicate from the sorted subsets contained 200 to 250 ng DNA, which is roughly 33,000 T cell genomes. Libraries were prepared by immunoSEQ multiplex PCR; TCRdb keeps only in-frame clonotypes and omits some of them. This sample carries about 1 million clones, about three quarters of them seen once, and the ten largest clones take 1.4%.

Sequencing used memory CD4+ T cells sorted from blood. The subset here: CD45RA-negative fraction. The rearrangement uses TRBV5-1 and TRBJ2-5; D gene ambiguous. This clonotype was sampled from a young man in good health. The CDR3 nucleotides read TGCGCCAGCAGCTTGACAGATTACCAAGAGACCCAGTACTTC. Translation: CASSLTDYQETQYF.